The 15 T cell receptor beta chains given below trace back to one sample, sequenced in a study of blood T cell repertoires in COVID-19. Using immunoSEQ multiplex PCR, the repertoire was profiled, and TCRdb retains in-frame clones only, with some absent. The data show fewer than 80,000 clones, 90% seen once. Sequencing was performed on peripheral blood. The receptor source for this set is a man aged 45-60 years with acute or convalescent COVID-19.

The rearrangement joins TRBV9 to TRBJ2-3; 11 bases match TRBD2. Losses at the gene ends were 4 bases for V and 2 bases for J; bases not matched to a gene: 6. Germline assignment: CDR1 SGDLS and CDR2 YYNGEE. This CDR3 is 16 amino acids long. DNA for the CDR3: TGTGCCAGCAGCACCCTAGCGGGAGGTACCACAGATACGCAGTATTTT. Its protein is CASSTLAGGTTDTQYF. The whole variable domain, filled in from reference TRBV9 and TRBJ2-3, reads DSGVTQTPKHLITATGQRVTLRCSPRSGDLSVYWYQQSLDQGLQFLIQYYNGEERAKGNILERFSAQQFPDLHSELNLSSLELGDSALYFCASSTLAGGTTDTQYFGPGTRLTVL.

The rearrangement joins TRBV27 to TRBJ2-2; D is unclear. V lost 7 bases to trimming and J lost 1 base, with 10 bases between them. The CDR3 extends over 14 amino acids. Looked up from germline, CDR1 is MNHEY and CDR2 is SMNVEV (reference sequence). The CDR3 nucleotides read TGTGCCAGCAAGGAGAGGAGGAACACCGGGGAGCTGTTTTTT. Translating gives CASKERRNTGELFF.

The V gene is TRBV9, the J gene TRBJ1-1; 9 bases line up with TRBD1. V shed 4 bases and J 5 bases; nucleotides not matched to a gene: 9. CDR3 length: 15 residues. CDR1 and CDR2 (germline): SGDLS, YYNGEE. The CDR3 spells CASSRDRARMTEAFF. Written as DNA, the CDR3 is TGTGCCAGCAGCCGGGACAGGGCTCGAATGACTGAAGCTTTCTTT.

The V gene is TRBV5-1, the J gene TRBJ2-2; D is undetermined. Trimming left V 3 bases short and J 6 bases short, with 3 bases between. This CDR3 has 11 amino acids. Germline V gene lookup returns CDR1 SGHRS and CDR2 YFSETQ. For the CDR3, the DNA is TGCGCCAGCAGCTCAGCCGGGGAGCTGTTTTTT. This translates into CASSSAGELFF.

The chain carries TRBV2 and TRBJ1-1; TRBD1 might be the D (5 bases). The germline gives CDR1 SNHLY, CDR2 FYNNEI. The CDR3 has 14 amino acids. Trimming took off 6 bases at V and 0 bases at J, with 11 bases between the two ends. DNA for the CDR3: TGTGCCAGCAGGGACAACTTGATGAACACTGAAGCTTTCTTT. Translation gives CASRDNLMNTEAFF.

The gene calls are TRBV5-1 and TRBJ2-3, with 16 bases identical to TRBD2. CDR1 and CDR2 (germline): SGHRS, YFSETQ. The V segment lost 4 bases and the J segment 3 bases; nucleotides outside the gene matches: 5. This CDR3 has 17 amino acids. The CDR3 sequence is CASSRGLAGGWTDTQYF. The CDR3 DNA reads TGCGCCAGCAGCAGGGGACTAGCGGGAGGGTGGACAGATACGCAGTATTTT.

The chain carries TRBV5-6 and TRBJ2-7, with 10 positions matching TRBD2. CDR3 size: 15 residues. The germline gives CDR1 SGHDT, CDR2 YYEEEE. V trimming: 1 base; J trimming: 5 bases; junction bases outside the gene matches: 6. The CDR3 reads CASSLNPSGSHEQYF. CDR3 DNA: TGTGCCAGCAGCTTGAACCCTAGCGGGAGCCACGAGCAGTACTTC.

The chain is built from TRBV6-5 and TRBJ1-1; a possible D gene is TRBD1 (6 bases). This CDR3 comprises 11 residues. V lost 6 bases to trimming and J lost 8 bases, with 10 bases between them. Germline CDR1 and CDR2: MNHEY and SVGAGI. CDR3 amino acids: CASSERGEAFF. The CDR3 coding sequence is TGTGCCAGCAGCGAGAGGGGGGAAGCTTTCTTT.

This rearrangement joins TRBV28 to TRBJ2-7, with 8 bases aligning to TRBD1. V was clipped by 6 bases and J by 6 bases; unmatched bases: 13. Germline values: CDR1 MDHEN, CDR2 SYDVKM. This CDR3 contains 15 residues. CDR3 DNA: TGTGCCAGCAGAGGGACAGGTTTGAGTTATTCCGAGCAGTACTTC. Its protein is CASRGTGLSYSEQYF.

The chain couples TRBV21-1 to TRBJ1-1; the table's D call, TRBD1, has no DNA check behind it. TRBV21-1 is shown as a pseudogene. The CDR3 is 17 amino acids. The CDR3 nucleotides are TGTGCCAGCAGCCCAGAGGGTGACAGGGGGGGAAACACTGAAGCTTTCTTT. Translated, it gives CASSPEGDRGGNTEAFF.

This clone was detected only a few times. This same CDR3 is encoded by further DNA sequences in the sample. The rearrangement uses TRBV19 and TRBJ2-3, with TRBD2 matching 7 bases. V shed 3 bases, J shed 3 bases, and the junction held 6 bases outside the gene matches. The CDR3 is 15 residues long. CDR1 is LNHDA and CDR2 is SQIVND in the germline V gene (reference sequence). Here the CDR3 reads CASSMGAGLTDTQYF. In DNA form, the CDR3 reads TGTGCCAGTAGTATGGGAGCGGGATTAACAGATACGCAGTATTTT.

This chain connects TRBV5-4 to TRBJ2-7; TRBD2 aligns across 8 bases. V was clipped by 5 bases and J by 6 bases; unmatched bases: 10. Germline V gene lookup returns CDR1 SGHNT and CDR2 YYREEE (reference sequence). The CDR3 covers 14 residues. DNA of the CDR3: TGTGCCAGCAGATTAGCGGGGCCTGGGGGCGAGCAGTACTTC. This sequence encodes CASRLAGPGGEQYF.

V usage is TRBV6-5 and J usage is TRBJ2-7; 7 positions agree with TRBD1. The CDR3 runs to 15 residues. The germline V gene encodes CDR1 MNHEY and CDR2 SVGAGI. V lost 6 bases to trimming and J lost 2 bases; unmatched junction nucleotides: 10. CDR3 nucleotide sequence: TGTGCCAGCAGACCAATTACAGGGGTCACCTACGAGCAGTACTTC. Translating it yields CASRPITGVTYEQYF.

The CDR3: CASSQEGQGAEAFF. CDR3 nucleotides: TGTGCCAGCAGCCAAGAGGGACAGGGTGCGGAAGCTTTCTTT. This chain uses TRBV5-4 with TRBJ1-1, with 9 positions matching TRBD1. The V segment lost 4 bases and the J segment 8 bases; nucleotides outside the gene matches: 9. The CDR3 runs to 14 residues. Germline V CDR1 and CDR2: SGHNT, YYREEE (reference sequence).

The gene calls are TRBV6-5 and TRBJ2-5, with 11 bases fitting TRBD2. The germline V gene has CDR1 MNHEY and CDR2 SVGAGI. The CDR3 is 16 amino acids. The V gene end was trimmed by 3 bases and the J gene end by 2 bases; junction bases not matched to a gene: 5. The DNA for the CDR3 is TGTGCCAGCAGTTATGGGCTAGCGGGAGGACAAGAGACCCAGTACTTC. Protein sequence: CASSYGLAGGQETQYF.